Described below is a single T cell receptor (beta chain) sequence and its context. High-throughput TCR beta sequencing covered peripheral CD8+ and CD4+ T cells. TEMRA cells were FACS-enriched, and CD8+ and CD4+ T cells were isolated negatively. This entry comes from a study of CD8 T cells in Susac syndrome. The RNA input was 0.5 to 1 ug, and it was reverse transcribed with random hexamers. The TCR beta CDR3 was amplified by immunoSEQ multiplex PCR across 54 Vbeta, 13 Jbeta. MiXCR, applied by TCRdb to the immunoSEQ multiplex PCR reads, yields one record per CDR3 protein. The sample shows around 170,000 distinct CDR3 sequences, roughly 96% of them seen only once. Germline CDR1 is MNHEY and CDR2 is SVGEGT. The CDR3 runs 20 residues. V shed 0 bases and J 0 bases; nucleotides not matched to a gene: 11.

The sample consisted of CD8+ T cells from PBMCs. This chain joins TRBV6-2 or TRBV6-3 and TRBJ2-2, with 9 nucleotides matching TRBD2. The receptor's source is a human donor with multiple sclerosis. The CDR3 here is CASSYSNWLAGTSNTGELFF. CDR3 nucleotide sequence: TGTGCCAGCAGTTACTCGAATTGGCTAGCGGGAACCTCGAACACCGGGGAGCTGTTTTTT.